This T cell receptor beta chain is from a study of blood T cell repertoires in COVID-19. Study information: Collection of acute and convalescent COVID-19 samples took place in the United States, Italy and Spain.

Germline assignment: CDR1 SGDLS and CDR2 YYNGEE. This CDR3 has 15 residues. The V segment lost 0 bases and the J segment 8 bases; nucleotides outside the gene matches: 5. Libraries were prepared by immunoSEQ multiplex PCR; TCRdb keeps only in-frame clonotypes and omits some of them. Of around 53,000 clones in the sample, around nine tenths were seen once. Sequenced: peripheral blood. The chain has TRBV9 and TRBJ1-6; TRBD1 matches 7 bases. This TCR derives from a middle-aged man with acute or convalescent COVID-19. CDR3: CASSVVGQQDSPLHF. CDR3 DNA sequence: TGTGCCAGCAGCGTAGTGGGACAGCAAGATTCACCCCTCCACTTT.